In its sample, the clone carrying this T cell receptor (beta chain) was seen many times. Its target is unknown. CDR1 and CDR2 (germline): LNHDA, SQIVND (reference sequence). Between the trimmed V and J ends, which lost 6 bases and 0 bases, there was a span of 9 bases. This CDR3 contains 14 residues. The TCR beta CDR3 regions underwent amplification using RNA transcripts as the source. First-round RT-PCR of the TCR CDR3 relied on the HTBI primer set. TCRdb ran MiXCR on the multiplex PCR reads and lists one entry per CDR3 protein. The sample yields around 690,000 distinct CDR3 sequences, 15% to 20% seen once. The sample belongs to a study of T cells in Graves' hyperthyroidism and ophthalmopathy. Study-wide results and limits: Prediction of ophthalmopathy progression came a median roughly 6.4 months pre-onset.

Calling Graves' hyperthyroidism stable meant ophthalmopathy did not progress within 18 months. Each patient was aged 18 to 65 and had newly diagnosed hyperthyroidism of under 2 months' duration. The sample comprised blood. The rearrangement links TRBV19 to TRBJ1-3, with D unclear. This TCR was sampled from a man over 45 with Graves' hyperthyroidism. The CDR3 nucleotides are TGTGCCAGTAGCGACCGCCACTCTGGAAACACCATATATTTT. Translated: CASSDRHSGNTIYF. Supplemented by reference TRBV19 and TRBJ1-3, the full variable domain reads DGGITQSPKYLFRKEGQNVTLSCEQNLNHDAMYWYRQDPGQGLRLIYYSQIVNDFQKGDIAEGYSVSREKKESFPLTVTSAQKNPTAFYLCASSDRHSGNTIYFGEGSWLTVV.